This T cell receptor beta chain is drawn from a study of blood T cell repertoires in COVID-19. Germline CDR1 is SEHNR and CDR2 is FQNEAQ (reference sequence). CDR3 length equals 17 residues. V lost 0 bases to trimming and J lost 4 bases; unmatched junction nucleotides: 9. In its sample, this clone was seen once. The table came from immunoSEQ multiplex PCR; TCRdb's copy has only in-frame clones and leaves some out. This table holds under 200,000 clones, 80% found once. V gene TRBV7-9 combines with J gene TRBJ2-3; TRBD2 aligns across 8 bases. The material sequenced was peripheral blood. The source of this sequence is a man in his 70s with active or convalescent COVID-19. The CDR3 is CASSLALAGGDPDTQYF. The CDR3 coding sequence is TGTGCCAGCAGCTTAGCGCTGGCCGGGGGGGATCCAGATACGCAGTATTTT.